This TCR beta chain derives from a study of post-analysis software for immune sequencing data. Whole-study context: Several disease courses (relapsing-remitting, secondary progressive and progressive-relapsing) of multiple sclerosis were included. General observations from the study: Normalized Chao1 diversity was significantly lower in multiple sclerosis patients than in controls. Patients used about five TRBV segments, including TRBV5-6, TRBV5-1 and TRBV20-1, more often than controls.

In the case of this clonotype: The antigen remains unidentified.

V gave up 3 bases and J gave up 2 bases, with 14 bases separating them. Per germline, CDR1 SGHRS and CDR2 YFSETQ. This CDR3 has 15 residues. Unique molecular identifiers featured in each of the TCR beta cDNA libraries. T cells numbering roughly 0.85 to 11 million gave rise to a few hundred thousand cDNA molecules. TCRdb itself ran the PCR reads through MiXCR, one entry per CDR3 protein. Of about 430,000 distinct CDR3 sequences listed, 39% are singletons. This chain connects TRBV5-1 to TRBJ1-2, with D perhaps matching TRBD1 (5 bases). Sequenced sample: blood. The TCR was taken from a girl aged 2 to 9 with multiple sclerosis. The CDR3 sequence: CASSYGGSGNYGYTF. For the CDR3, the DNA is TGCGCCAGCAGCTATGGGGGTTCGGGCAACTATGGCTACACCTTC.